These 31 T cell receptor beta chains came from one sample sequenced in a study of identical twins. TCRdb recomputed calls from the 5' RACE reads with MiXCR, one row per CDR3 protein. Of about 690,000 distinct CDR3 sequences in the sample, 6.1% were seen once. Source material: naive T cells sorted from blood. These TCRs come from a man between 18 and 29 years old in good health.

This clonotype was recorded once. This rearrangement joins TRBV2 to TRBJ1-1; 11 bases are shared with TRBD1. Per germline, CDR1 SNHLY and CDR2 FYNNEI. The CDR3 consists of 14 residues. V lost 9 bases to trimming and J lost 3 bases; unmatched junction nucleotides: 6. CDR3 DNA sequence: TGTGCCAGAGAACCGGGACAGGGGGACACTGAAGCTTTCTTT. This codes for CAREPGQGDTEAFF.

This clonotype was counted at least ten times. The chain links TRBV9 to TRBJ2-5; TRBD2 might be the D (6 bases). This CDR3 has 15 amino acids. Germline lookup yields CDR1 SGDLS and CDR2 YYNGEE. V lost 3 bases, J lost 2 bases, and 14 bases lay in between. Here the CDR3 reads CASSAIGTRQETQYF. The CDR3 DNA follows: TGTGCCAGCAGCGCAATCGGGACTCGGCAAGAGACCCAGTACTTC.

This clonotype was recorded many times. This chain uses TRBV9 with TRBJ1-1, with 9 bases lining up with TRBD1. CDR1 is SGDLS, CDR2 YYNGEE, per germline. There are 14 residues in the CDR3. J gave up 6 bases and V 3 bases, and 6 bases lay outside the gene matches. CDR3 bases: TGTGCCAGCAGCGGGGACAGGGTACAGGCTGAAGCTTTCTTT. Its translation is CASSGDRVQAEAFF.

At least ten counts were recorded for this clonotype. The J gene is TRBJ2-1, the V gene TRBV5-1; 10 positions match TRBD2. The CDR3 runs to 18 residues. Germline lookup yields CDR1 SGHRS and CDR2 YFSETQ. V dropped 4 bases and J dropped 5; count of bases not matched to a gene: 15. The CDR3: CASSPRLAGVVGDNEQFF. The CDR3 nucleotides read TGCGCCAGCAGCCCCCGCCTAGCGGGAGTTGTTGGGGACAATGAGCAGTTCTTC.

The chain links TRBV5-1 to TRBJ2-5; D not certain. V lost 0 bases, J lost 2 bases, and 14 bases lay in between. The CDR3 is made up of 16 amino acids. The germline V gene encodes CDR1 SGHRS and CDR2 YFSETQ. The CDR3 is CASSLAGGRVQETQYF. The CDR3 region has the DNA TGCGCCAGCAGCTTGGCCGGTGGACGAGTTCAAGAGACCCAGTACTTC.

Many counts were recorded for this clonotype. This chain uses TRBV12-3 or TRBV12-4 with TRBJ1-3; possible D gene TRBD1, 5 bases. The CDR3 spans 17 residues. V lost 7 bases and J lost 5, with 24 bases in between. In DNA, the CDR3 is TGTGCCAGCATCGGACCATGGTCCACGGGGGGTCGAAACACCATATATTTT. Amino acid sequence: CASIGPWSTGGRNTIYF.

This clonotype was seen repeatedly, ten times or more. CDR3 coding DNA: TGCAGCGTCGCTAGAAATTACAATGAGCAGTTCTTC. This encodes CSVARNYNEQFF. The gene calls are TRBV29-1 and TRBJ2-1; D gene uncertain. The length of the CDR3 is 12 residues. Germline CDR1 SQVTM, CDR2 ANQGSEA. Trimming pared 6 bases from V and 4 bases from J, leaving 10 bases between.

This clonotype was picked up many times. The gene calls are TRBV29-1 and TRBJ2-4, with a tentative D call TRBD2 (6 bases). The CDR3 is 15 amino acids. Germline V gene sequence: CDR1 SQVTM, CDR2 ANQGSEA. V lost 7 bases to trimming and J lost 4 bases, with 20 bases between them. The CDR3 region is CSAQSPQGGKNIQYF. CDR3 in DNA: TGCAGCGCCCAAAGCCCCCAGGGAGGTAAAAACATTCAGTACTTC.

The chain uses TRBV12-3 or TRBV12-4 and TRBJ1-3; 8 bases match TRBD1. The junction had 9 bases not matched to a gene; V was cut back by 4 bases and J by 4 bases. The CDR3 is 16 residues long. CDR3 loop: CASSYRTGRAGNTIYF. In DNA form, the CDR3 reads TGTGCCAGCAGTTACCGGACAGGGCGAGCGGGAAACACCATATATTTT.

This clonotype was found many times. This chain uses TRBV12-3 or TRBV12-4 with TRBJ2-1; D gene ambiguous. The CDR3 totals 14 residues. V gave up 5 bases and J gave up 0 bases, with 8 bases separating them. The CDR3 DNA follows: TGTGCCAGCAGTCGGCAGAGCTCCTACAATGAGCAGTTCTTC. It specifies CASSRQSSYNEQFF.

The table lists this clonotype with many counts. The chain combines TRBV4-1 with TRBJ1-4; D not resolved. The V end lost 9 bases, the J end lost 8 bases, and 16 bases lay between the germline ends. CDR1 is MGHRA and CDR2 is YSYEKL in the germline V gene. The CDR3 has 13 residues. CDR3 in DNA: TGCGCCAGTAGTTCTTTGATCGGGGAAAAACTGTTTTTT. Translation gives CASSSLIGEKLFF.

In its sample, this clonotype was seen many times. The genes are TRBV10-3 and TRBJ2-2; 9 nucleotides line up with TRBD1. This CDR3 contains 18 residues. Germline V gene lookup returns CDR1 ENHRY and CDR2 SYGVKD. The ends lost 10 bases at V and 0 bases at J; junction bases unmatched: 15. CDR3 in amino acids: CATPRDRDAPTNTGELFF. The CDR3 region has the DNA TGTGCCACCCCAAGGGACAGGGACGCCCCCACGAACACCGGGGAGCTGTTTTTT.

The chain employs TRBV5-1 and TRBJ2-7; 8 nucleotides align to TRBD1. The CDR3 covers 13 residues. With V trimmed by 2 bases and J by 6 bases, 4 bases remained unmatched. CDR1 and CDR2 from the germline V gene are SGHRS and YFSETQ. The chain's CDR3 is CASSLGQGAEQYV. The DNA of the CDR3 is TGCGCCAGCAGCTTAGGTCAGGGGGCCGAGCAGTACGTC.

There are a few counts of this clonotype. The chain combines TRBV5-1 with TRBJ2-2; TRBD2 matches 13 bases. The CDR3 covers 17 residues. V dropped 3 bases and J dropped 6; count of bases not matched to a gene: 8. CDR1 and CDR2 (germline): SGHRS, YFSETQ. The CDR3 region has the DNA TGCGCCAGCAGCTCCCTAAAACTAGCGGGAGGGCCCGGGGAGCTGTTTTTT. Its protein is CASSSLKLAGGPGELFF.

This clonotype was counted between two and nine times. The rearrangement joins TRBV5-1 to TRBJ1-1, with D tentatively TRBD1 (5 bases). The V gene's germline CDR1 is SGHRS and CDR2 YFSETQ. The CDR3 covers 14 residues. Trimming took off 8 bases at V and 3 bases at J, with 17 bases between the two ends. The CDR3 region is CASGRGVSDTEAFF. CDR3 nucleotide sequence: TGCGCCAGTGGTCGGGGGGTGAGCGACACTGAAGCTTTCTTT.

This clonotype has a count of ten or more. CDR3 protein: CAWSVGVKDTQYF. CDR3 nucleotide sequence: TGTGCCTGGAGTGTAGGAGTGAAAGATACGCAGTATTTT. The chain couples TRBV30 to TRBJ2-3, with D unresolved. V lost 0 bases and J lost 5, with 9 bases in between. The CDR3 consists of 13 residues. CDR1 GTSNPN and CDR2 SVGIG come from the germline V gene (reference sequence).

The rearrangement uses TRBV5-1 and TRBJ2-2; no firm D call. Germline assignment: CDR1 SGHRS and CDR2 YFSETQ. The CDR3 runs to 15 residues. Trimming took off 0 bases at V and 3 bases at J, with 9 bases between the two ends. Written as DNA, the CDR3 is TGCGCCAGCAGCTTGGAACAGCCTGACACCGGGGAGCTGTTTTTT. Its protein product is CASSLEQPDTGELFF.

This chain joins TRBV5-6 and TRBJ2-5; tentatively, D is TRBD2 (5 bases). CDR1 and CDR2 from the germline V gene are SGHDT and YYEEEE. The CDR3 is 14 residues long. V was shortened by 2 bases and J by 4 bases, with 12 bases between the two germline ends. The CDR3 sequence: CASSFGPAVETQYF. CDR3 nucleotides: TGTGCCAGCAGCTTCGGTCCAGCGGTAGAGACCCAGTACTTC. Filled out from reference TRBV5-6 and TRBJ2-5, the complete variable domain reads DAGVTQSPTHLIKTRGQQVTLRCSPKSGHDTVSWYQQALGQGPQFIFQYYEEEERQRGNFPDRFSGHQFPNYSSELNVNALLLGDSALYLCASSFGPAVETQYFGPGTRLLVL.

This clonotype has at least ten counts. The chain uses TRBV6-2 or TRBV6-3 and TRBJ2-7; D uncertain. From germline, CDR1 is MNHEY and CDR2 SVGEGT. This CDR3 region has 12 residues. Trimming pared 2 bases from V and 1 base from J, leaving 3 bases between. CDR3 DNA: TGTGCCAGCAGTTACCAGTCCTACGAGCAGTACTTC. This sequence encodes CASSYQSYEQYF.

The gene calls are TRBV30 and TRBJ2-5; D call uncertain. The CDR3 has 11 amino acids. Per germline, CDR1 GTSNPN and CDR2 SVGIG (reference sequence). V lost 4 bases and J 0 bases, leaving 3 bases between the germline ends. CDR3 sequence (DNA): TGTGCCTGGACGTACCAAGAGACCCAGTACTTC. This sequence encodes CAWTYQETQYF.

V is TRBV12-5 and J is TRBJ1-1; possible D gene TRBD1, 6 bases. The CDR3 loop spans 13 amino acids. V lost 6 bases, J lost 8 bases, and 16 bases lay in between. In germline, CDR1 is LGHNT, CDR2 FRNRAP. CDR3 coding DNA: TGTGCTAGTGGGAGGGGGGCAGTCTTCGAAGCTTTCTTT. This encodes CASGRGAVFEAFF.

The DNA for the CDR3 is TGTGCCAGTTCGACCGGAAATAGCAATCAGCCCCAGCATTTT. As protein: CASSTGNSNQPQHF. The V call is TRBV2, the J call TRBJ1-5, with D unclear. Trimming shortened V by 9 bases and J by 0 bases, and 12 bases separated the two germline ends. This CDR3 has 14 residues. Per germline, CDR1 SNHLY and CDR2 FYNNEI.

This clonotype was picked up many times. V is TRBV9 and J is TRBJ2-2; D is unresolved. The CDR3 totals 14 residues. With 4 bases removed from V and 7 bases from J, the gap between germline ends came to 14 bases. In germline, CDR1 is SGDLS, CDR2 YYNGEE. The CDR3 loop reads CASSPHLEIGELFF. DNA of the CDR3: TGTGCCAGCAGCCCCCATCTCGAGATCGGGGAGCTGTTTTTT.

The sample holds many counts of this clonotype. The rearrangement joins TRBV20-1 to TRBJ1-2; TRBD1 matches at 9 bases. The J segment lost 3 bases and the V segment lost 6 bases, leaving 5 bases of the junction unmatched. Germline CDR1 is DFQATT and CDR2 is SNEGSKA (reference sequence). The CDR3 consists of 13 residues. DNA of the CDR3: TGCAGTGCCCCCCGGACAGGGGACTATGGCTACACCTTC. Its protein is CSAPRTGDYGYTF.

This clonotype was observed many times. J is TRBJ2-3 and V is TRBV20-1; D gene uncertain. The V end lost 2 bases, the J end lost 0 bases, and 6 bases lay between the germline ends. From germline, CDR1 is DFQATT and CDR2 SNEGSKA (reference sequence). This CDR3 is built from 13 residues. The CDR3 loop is CSARSASTDTQYF. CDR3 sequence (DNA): TGCAGTGCTAGATCCGCTAGCACAGATACGCAGTATTTT.

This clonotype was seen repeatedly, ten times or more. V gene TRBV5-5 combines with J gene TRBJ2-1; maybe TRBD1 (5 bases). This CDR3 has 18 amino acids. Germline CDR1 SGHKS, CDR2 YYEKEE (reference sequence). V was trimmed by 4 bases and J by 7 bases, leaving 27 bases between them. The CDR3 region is CASSQKQVFVLGVNEQFF. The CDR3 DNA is TGTGCCAGCAGCCAAAAACAGGTTTTCGTTCTTGGGGTAAATGAGCAGTTCTTC.

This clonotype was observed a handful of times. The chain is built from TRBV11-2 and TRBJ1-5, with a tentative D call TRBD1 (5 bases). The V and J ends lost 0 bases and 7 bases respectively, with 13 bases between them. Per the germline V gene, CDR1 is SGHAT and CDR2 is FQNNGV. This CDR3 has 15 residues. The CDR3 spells CASSLEGGARQPQHF. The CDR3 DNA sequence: TGTGCCAGCAGCTTAGAAGGAGGGGCGCGACAGCCCCAGCATTTT.

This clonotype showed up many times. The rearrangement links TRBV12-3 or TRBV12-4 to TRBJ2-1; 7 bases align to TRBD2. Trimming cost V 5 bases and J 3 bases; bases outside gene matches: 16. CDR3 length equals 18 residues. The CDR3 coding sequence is TGTGCCAGCAGTCCCCCCGGGAGTTTAGCGGGTTACTACAATGAGCAGTTCTTC. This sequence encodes CASSPPGSLAGYYNEQFF.

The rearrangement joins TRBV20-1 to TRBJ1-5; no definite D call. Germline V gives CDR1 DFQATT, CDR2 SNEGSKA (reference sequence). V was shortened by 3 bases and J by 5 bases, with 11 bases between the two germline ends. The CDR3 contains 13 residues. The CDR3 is CSARTRAHQPQHF. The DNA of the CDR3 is TGCAGTGCTAGGACACGCGCACATCAGCCCCAGCATTTT.

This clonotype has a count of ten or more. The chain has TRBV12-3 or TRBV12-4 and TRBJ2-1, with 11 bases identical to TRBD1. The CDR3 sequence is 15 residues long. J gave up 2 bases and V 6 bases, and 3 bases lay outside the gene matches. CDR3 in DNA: TGTGCCAGCAGCCAGGGACAGGGGGCCTACAATGAGCAGTTCTTC. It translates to CASSQGQGAYNEQFF.

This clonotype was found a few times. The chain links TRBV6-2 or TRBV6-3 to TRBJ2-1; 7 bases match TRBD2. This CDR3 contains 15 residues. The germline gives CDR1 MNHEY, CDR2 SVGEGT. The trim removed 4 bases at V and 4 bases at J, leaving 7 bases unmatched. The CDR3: CASSLPRGDYNEQFF. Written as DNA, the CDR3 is TGTGCCAGCAGTTTACCCCGGGGGGATTACAATGAGCAGTTCTTC.